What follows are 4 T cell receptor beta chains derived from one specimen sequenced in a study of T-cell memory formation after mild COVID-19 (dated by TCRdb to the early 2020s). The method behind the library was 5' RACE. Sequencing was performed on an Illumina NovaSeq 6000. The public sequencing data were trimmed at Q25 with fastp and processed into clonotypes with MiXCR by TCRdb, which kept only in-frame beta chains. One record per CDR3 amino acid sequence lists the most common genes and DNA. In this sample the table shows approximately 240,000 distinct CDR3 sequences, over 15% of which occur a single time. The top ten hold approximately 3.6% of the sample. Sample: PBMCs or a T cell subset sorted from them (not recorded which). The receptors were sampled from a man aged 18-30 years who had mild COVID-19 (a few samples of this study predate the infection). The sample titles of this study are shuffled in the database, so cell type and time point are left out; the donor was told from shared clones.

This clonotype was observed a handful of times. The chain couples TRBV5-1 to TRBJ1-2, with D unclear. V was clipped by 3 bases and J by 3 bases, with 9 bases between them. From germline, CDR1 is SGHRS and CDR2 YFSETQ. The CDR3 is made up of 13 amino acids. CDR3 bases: TGCGCCAGCAGCTCTGGACCCGACTATGGCTACACCTTC. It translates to CASSSGPDYGYTF.

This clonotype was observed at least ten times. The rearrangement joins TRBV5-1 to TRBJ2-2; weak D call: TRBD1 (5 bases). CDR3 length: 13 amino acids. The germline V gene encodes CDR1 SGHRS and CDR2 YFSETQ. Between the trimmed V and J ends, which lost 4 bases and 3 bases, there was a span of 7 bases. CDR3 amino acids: CASSEQDTGELFF. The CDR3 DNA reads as TGCGCCAGCAGCGAACAGGACACCGGGGAGCTGTTTTTT.

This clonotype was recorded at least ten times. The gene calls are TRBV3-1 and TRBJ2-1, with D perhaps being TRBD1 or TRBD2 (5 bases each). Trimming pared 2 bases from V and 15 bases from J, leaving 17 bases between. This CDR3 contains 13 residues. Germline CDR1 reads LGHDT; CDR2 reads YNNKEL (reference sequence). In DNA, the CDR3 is TGTGCCAGCAGCCAAAACTTGGGGGACCGTTGGTTCTTC. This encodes CASSQNLGDRWFF.

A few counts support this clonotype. As DNA, the CDR3 is TGTGCCAGCAGCACCTCAACAGGGGGCATCTACGAGCAGTACTTC. It is translated as CASSTSTGGIYEQYF. The rearrangement links TRBV21-1 to TRBJ2-7; the listed D gene, TRBD1, was not tested against the DNA. TRBV21-1 is listed as a pseudogene. The CDR3 has 15 amino acids.